This T cell receptor beta chain is from a study of Ad26.COV2.S vaccination and SARS-CoV-2 variants. General study findings and limits: Measures of TCR breadth and depth may have fallen short of total T cell responses.

Treatment: 19 received Ad26.COV2.S at low or high dose, single or two shots; about 5 received placebo; per-sample allocation not given. Samples analyzed were those drawn on day 63 after the first vaccine or placebo injection. Expression of Wuhan-strain SARS-CoV-2 spike came from the Ad26 vector that formed the vaccine. Clones were read by immunoSEQ multiplex PCR, and TCRdb kept only the in-frame ones, dropping some. The sample has over 250,000 clones; about 90% are singletons. CDR1 is LGHDT, CDR2 YNNKEL, per germline (reference sequence). The V gene end was trimmed by 3 bases and the J gene end by 0 bases; junction bases not matched to a gene: 7. The CDR3 has 16 residues. Comments on this clone: Its antigen is undetermined.

The sequence derives from a person aged 18 to 65 who received the Ad26.COV2.S COVID-19 vaccine or a placebo. This material consisted of peripheral blood, taken in a trial of Ad26.COV2.S vaccine versus placebo. V and J are TRBV3-1 (or the pseudogene TRBV3-2) and TRBJ1-2; 7 bases line up with TRBD1. The CDR3 bases are TGTGCCAGCAGCCAGGCTACAGGGGCCACTAACTATGGCTACACCTTC. Its translation is CASSQATGATNYGYTF.